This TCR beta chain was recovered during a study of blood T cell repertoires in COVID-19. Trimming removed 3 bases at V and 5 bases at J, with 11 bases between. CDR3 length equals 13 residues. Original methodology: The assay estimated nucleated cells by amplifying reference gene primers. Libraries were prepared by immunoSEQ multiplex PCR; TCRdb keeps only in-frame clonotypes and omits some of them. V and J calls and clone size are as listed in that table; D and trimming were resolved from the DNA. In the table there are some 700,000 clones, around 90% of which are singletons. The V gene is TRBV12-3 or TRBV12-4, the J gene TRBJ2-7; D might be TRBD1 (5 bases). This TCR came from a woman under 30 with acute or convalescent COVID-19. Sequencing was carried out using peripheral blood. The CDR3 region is CASSFQGDHEQYF. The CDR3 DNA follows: TGTGCCAGCAGTTTTCAAGGGGATCACGAGCAGTACTTC.